This T cell receptor beta chain was recorded in a study of CD8 T cells in Susac syndrome. On the study more broadly: Among sequenced Susac syndrome patients, six had active disease and about 8 were in remission. Whole-study results and caveats: Clonal expansion involving Susac CD8+ cells peaked in TEMRA cells and active patients.

Comment on this clonotype: No antigen is known for it.

With random hexamers, about 0.45 to 1 ug RNA was reverse transcribed. With immunoSEQ multiplex PCR, TCR beta CDR3 was amplified across 54 Vbeta and 13 Jbeta. TCRdb analysed the immunoSEQ multiplex PCR reads with MiXCR anew, one entry per CDR3 protein. The repertoire has 100,000 to 150,000 distinct CDR3 sequences, about 95% of them found once; the top ten carry around 0.2%. Trimming took 1 base from V and 3 from J, leaving 9 bases between them. The length of the CDR3 is 15 residues. Germline V gene lookup returns CDR1 SEHNR and CDR2 FQNEAQ (reference sequence). This clonotype was sampled from a human donor with Susac syndrome. Material for sequencing was CD8+ T cells from PBMCs. The rearrangement links TRBV7-9 to TRBJ1-4; D possibly corresponds to TRBD1 (5 bases). The CDR3, as DNA: TGTGCCAGCAGCTTAGGGGGGGGTCCTAATGAAAAACTGTTTTTT. Translation gives CASSLGGGPNEKLFF.